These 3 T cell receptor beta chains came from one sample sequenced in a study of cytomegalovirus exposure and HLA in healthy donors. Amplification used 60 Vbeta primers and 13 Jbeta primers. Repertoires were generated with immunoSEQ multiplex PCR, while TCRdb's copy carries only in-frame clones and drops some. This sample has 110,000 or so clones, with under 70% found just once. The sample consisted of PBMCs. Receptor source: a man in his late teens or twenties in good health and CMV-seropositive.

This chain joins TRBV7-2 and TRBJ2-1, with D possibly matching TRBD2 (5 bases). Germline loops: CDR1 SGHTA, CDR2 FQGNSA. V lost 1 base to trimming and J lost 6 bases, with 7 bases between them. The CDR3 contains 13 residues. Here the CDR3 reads CASSLVGVNEQFF. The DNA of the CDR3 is TGTGCCAGCAGCTTAGTGGGAGTCAATGAGCAGTTCTTC.

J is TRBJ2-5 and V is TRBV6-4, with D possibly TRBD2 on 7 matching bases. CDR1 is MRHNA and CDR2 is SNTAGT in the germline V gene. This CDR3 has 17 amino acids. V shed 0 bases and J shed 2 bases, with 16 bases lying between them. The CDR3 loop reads CASSDSRGGRAQETQYF. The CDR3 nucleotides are TGTGCCAGCAGTGACTCGAGGGGGGGGAGGGCACAAGAGACCCAGTACTTC.

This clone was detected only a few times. The CDR3 nucleotides read TGTGCCAGCAGTTTTCTATCCCCCTCGACAGGTTACTATGGCTACACCTTC. Residues: CASSFLSPSTGYYGYTF. This rearrangement joins TRBV28 to TRBJ1-2; D perhaps matches TRBD1 (6 bases). The germline V gene has CDR1 MDHEN and CDR2 SYDVKM. This CDR3 region has 17 residues. Trimming shortened V by 3 bases and J by 3 bases, and 20 bases separated the two germline ends.